Below, one T cell receptor (beta chain) is given with its context. Antigen unknown. This sample's time point: neoterminal ileum biopsy at postoperative endoscopy, about 6 months after surgery. From germline, CDR1 is GTSNPN and CDR2 SVGIG (reference sequence). J gave up 1 base and V 4 bases, and 5 bases lay outside the gene matches. This CDR3 contains 14 residues. The sample comes from a study of T cell repertoires in ileal Crohn's disease. For the study at large: Median disease duration was roughly 8.4 years; about 35% smoked at surgery. M6 samples are neoterminal ileum biopsies from postoperative colonoscopy. Points from the study as a whole: Endoscopic recurrence occurred in every patient whose clonality exceeded 26.8%.

Produced via immunoSEQ multiplex PCR; TCRdb's table is partial and in-frame only. The sample yields thousands of clones, about two thirds seen once. The genes are TRBV30 and TRBJ1-1, with 8 bases matching TRBD1. This receptor was obtained from an adult with Crohn's disease. The sequencing sample was made of ileal tissue. The CDR3 is CAWKTGGRNTEAFF. CDR3 in DNA: TGTGCCTGGAAAACAGGGGGTCGGAACACTGAAGCTTTCTTT.